The 10 T cell receptor beta chains below were found in one sample sequenced in a study of shared clonotypes between healthy human individuals. Terminally differentiated effector memory CD45RA+ cells were excluded by CCR7 positive selection of CD45RO-negative cells. Sequenced by immunoSEQ multiplex PCR; TCRdb stores in-frame clones only, minus some. The data contain around 2,000,000 clones, over 85% of them singletons. The sequenced sample consisted of naive CD8+ T cells sorted from blood. The origin of the receptors is a young man in good health.

For this clone: Sequence at one end of the junction differs from germline and may be a read error. This chain links TRBV5-4 with TRBJ2-5; D unclear. The CDR3 covers 13 residues. Germline loops: CDR1 SGHNT, CDR2 YYREEE (reference sequence). The CDR3 DNA reads TGCGCCAGCAGCCCTACTGGAAGAGAGACCCAGTACTTC. It specifies CASSPTGRETQYF.

The chain has TRBV4-1 and TRBJ2-7, with 9 bases identical to TRBD2. The CDR3 runs to 15 residues. The J segment lost 1 base and the V segment lost 4 bases, leaving 5 bases of the junction unmatched. CDR1 MGHRA and CDR2 YSYEKL come from the germline V gene. Here the CDR3 reads CASSPSGGRSYEQYF. CDR3 nucleotide sequence: TGCGCCAGCAGCCCCAGCGGGGGGCGGTCCTACGAGCAGTACTTC.

The chain links TRBV4-3 to TRBJ1-4; D is perhaps TRBD1 (6 bases). Per germline, CDR1 LGHNA and CDR2 YSLEER. This CDR3 is built from 16 residues. V lost 6 bases to trimming and J lost 0 bases, with 14 bases between them. The CDR3 coding sequence is TGCGCCAGCAGTCCCCTTAGGGGGACAACTAATGAAAAACTGTTTTTT. This encodes CASSPLRGTTNEKLFF.

The chain carries TRBV2 and TRBJ1-3; 7 bases map to TRBD1. Germline loops: CDR1 SNHLY, CDR2 FYNNEI. V shed 4 bases and J 1 base; nucleotides not matched to a gene: 7. This CDR3 is 16 amino acids long. DNA of the CDR3: TGTGCCAGCAGTGGGACCACGACAGGGTCTGGAAACACCATATATTTT. It specifies CASSGTTTGSGNTIYF.

The chain links TRBV4-3 to TRBJ2-3; D is possibly TRBD1 (5 bases). The CDR3 runs 15 residues. Trimming removed 5 bases from V and 3 bases from J, with 15 bases in between. Germline assignment: CDR1 LGHNA and CDR2 YSLEER. In DNA, the CDR3 is TGCGCCAGCAGCGGAGATGGGGCAGGGACAGATACGCAGTATTTT. Translated, it gives CASSGDGAGTDTQYF.

A note on this clone: The same CDR3 also results from other DNA sequences found in this sample. The chain employs TRBV4-3 and TRBJ2-1; 10 bases map to TRBD2. This CDR3 spans 15 amino acids. J lost 2 bases, V lost 3 bases, and 1 base had no gene match. CDR1 and CDR2 (germline): LGHNA, YSLEER. CDR3 region: CASSHLAGAYNEQFF. In DNA form, the CDR3 reads TGCGCCAGCAGCCACCTAGCGGGAGCCTACAATGAGCAGTTCTTC.

The chain is built from TRBV19 and TRBJ2-2; D is perhaps TRBD1 or TRBD2 (5 bases each). Between the trimmed V and J ends, which lost 3 bases and 4 bases, there was a span of 18 bases. This CDR3 comprises 17 residues. CDR1 is LNHDA, CDR2 SQIVND, per germline (reference sequence). The CDR3 loop is CASSIPDILEGTGELFF. In DNA form, the CDR3 reads TGTGCCAGTAGTATTCCGGACATCCTCGAGGGCACCGGGGAGCTGTTTTTT.

V is TRBV4-1 and J is TRBJ2-5; 8 bases align to TRBD2. The CDR3 loop spans 15 amino acids. From germline, CDR1 is MGHRA and CDR2 YSYEKL. J was trimmed by 4 bases and V by 4 bases; bases with no gene match: 8. CDR3 nucleotide sequence: TGCGCCAGCAGCCGTGTCAGCGGGAGTGCAGAGACCCAGTACTTC. Translation gives CASSRVSGSAETQYF.

This sequence joins TRBV4-3 and TRBJ2-6; 9 bases are a match to TRBD2. The V segment lost 4 bases and the J segment 0 bases; nucleotides outside the gene matches: 7. CDR1 and CDR2 from the germline V gene are LGHNA and YSLEER. There are 18 residues in the CDR3. CDR3 amino acids: CASSPRVAGDSGANVLTF. The DNA of the CDR3 is TGCGCCAGCAGCCCCCGGGTAGCGGGAGACTCTGGGGCCAACGTCCTGACTTTC.

This clone was picked up a small number of times. V usage is TRBV27 and J usage is TRBJ2-7; no clear D. Per the germline V gene, CDR1 is MNHEY and CDR2 is SMNVEV (reference sequence). The CDR3 runs 14 residues. V lost 5 bases, J lost 2 bases, and 13 bases lay in between. CDR3 in amino acids: CASSTRDGTYEQYF. CDR3 DNA sequence: TGTGCCAGCAGTACCCGCGACGGAACCTACGAGCAGTACTTC.